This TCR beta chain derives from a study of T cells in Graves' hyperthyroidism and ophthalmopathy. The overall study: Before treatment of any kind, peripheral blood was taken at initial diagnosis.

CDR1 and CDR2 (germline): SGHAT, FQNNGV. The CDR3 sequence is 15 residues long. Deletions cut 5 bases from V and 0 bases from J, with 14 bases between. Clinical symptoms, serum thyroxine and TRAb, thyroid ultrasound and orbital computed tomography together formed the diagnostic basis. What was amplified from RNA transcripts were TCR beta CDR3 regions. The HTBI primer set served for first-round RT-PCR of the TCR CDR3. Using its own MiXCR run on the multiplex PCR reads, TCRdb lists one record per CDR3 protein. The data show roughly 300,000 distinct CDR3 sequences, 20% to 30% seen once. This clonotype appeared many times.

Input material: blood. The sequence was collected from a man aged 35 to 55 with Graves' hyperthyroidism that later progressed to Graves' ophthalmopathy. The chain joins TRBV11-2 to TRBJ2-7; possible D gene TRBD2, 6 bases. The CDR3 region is CASSTSPLSSYEQYF. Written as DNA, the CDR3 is TGTGCCAGCAGCACTAGCCCCTTGAGCTCCTACGAGCAGTACTTC. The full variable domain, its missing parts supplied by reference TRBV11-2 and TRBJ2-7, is EAGVAQSPRYKIIEKRQSVAFWCNPISGHATLYWYQQILGQGPKLLIQFQNNGVVDDSQLPKDRFSAERLKGVDSTLKIQPAKLEDSAVYLCASSTSPLSSYEQYFGPGTRLTVT.